These 26 T cell receptor beta chains were sequenced from one sample in a study of CD8+CD57+ T cells in acquired aplastic anemia. An expansion of CD8+CD57+ cells by flow cytometry had been shown in patients chosen for sequencing. It was genomic DNA that served as the template for profiling TCR beta VDJ and CDR3. TCRdb re-called the reads through MiXCR, storing one row per CDR3 protein. Of around 430,000 distinct CDR3 sequences listed, around 33% were seen once; the top ten hold 0.82%. The sample was sorted CD4+, CD8+, or CD8+CD57+ T cells (not recorded which) from PBMCs. The source of these receptors is a human donor with aplastic anemia.

The CDR3: CSARGGLVEQYF. The CDR3 coding sequence is TGCAGTGCTAGAGGGGGTCTGGTCGAGCAGTACTTC. This chain joins TRBV20-1 and TRBJ2-7; D is unclear. The CDR3 runs 12 residues. The V and J ends lost 1 base and 6 bases respectively, with 10 bases between them. The germline gives CDR1 DFQATT, CDR2 SNEGSKA (reference sequence).

This clonotype has ten or more counts. V is TRBV14 and J is TRBJ2-5; D gene ambiguous. The V gene's germline CDR1 is SGHDN and CDR2 FVKESK. The CDR3 contains 11 residues. Trimming took 1 base from V and 8 from J, leaving 5 bases between them. The CDR3 reads CASSQAKTQYF. In DNA, the CDR3 is TGTGCCAGCAGCCAAGCTAAAACCCAGTACTTC.

As for this clonotype: The junction does not match germline at one end; this may be a read error. This rearrangement joins TRBV7-9 to TRBJ2-7, with D perhaps being TRBD1 or TRBD2 (5 bases each). There are 15 residues in the CDR3. Germline V gene sequence: CDR1 SEHNR, CDR2 FQNEAQ (reference sequence). As DNA, the CDR3 is TGCGCCAGCAGCTTGGGCCCGTGGGGGAGCTACGAGCAGTACTTC. This sequence encodes CASSLGPWGSYEQYF.

This clonotype was detected ten times or more. The chain employs TRBV19 and TRBJ2-1; D unclear. Germline V lookup: CDR1 LNHDA, CDR2 SQIVND (reference sequence). The CDR3 length is 15 residues. V lost 0 bases to trimming and J lost 0 bases, with 6 bases between them. CDR3 coding DNA: TGTGCCAGTAGTATAGAGGGCTACTCCTACAATGAGCAGTTCTTC. This sequence encodes CASSIEGYSYNEQFF.

The chain employs TRBV20-1 and TRBJ2-1, with a weak D call TRBD2 (5 bases). CDR1 and CDR2 from the germline V gene are DFQATT and SNEGSKA (reference sequence). V was pared by 6 bases and J by 8 bases, with 11 bases between. This CDR3 has 11 amino acids. DNA of the CDR3: TGCAGTGCCCGAGGGCCGGATGAGCAGTTCTTC. It yields the protein CSARGPDEQFF.

This clonotype was picked up one time. The J gene is TRBJ1-5, the V gene TRBV6-1, with D uncertain. In germline, CDR1 is MNHNS, CDR2 SASEGT. This CDR3 has 13 residues. V was trimmed by 6 bases and J by 4 bases, leaving 10 bases between them. CDR3 DNA sequence: TGTGCCAGCAGGGAACAGAAGAATCAGCCCCAGCATTTT. The encoded protein is CASREQKNQPQHF.

This clonotype was detected only a few times. The chain couples TRBV20-1 to TRBJ1-1, with D possibly being TRBD1 (5 bases). Germline CDR1 DFQATT, CDR2 SNEGSKA (reference sequence). V was cut by 0 bases and J by 11 bases, with 19 bases left in between. The CDR3 has 14 residues. CDR3 nucleotide sequence: TGCAGTGCTAGAGATAACAGGCTTCCCAACCGGGCTTTCTTT. Amino acid sequence: CSARDNRLPNRAFF.

The chain is built from TRBV29-1 and TRBJ2-1; 8 positions match TRBD1. The CDR3 sequence is 14 residues long. Germline V lookup: CDR1 SQVTM, CDR2 ANQGSEA. V dropped 3 bases and J dropped 4; count of bases not matched to a gene: 5. In DNA form, the CDR3 reads TGCAGCGTTGATGGAGGACAGGGTTACAATGAGCAGTTCTTC. This encodes CSVDGGQGYNEQFF.

The chain carries TRBV12-3 or TRBV12-4 and TRBJ1-6; 8 positions agree with TRBD1. The CDR3 is made up of 20 amino acids. After removal of 7 bases from V and 2 bases from J, the junction contained 19 bases not matched to a gene. DNA of the CDR3: TGTGCCAGCACCGACCCTCGACCCAGGGGGCGCGTCCCCTATAATTCACCCCTCCACTTT. Its translation is CASTDPRPRGRVPYNSPLHF.

This clonotype was picked up many times. The chain carries TRBV24-1 and TRBJ2-5, with 9 nucleotides matching TRBD1. CDR1 is KGHDR and CDR2 is SFDVKD in the germline V gene. This CDR3 spans 15 amino acids. V lost 3 bases, J lost 5 bases, and 6 bases stayed unmatched. In DNA form, the CDR3 reads TGTGCCACCAGTGATCGGACAGGGGCGGTGGAGACCCAGTACTTC. This sequence encodes CATSDRTGAVETQYF.

This clonotype was found a few times. The rearrangement links TRBV19 to TRBJ1-3; perhaps TRBD1 as D (6 bases). Looked up from germline, CDR1 is LNHDA and CDR2 is SQIVND (reference sequence). Trimming removed 5 bases at V and 4 bases at J, with 12 bases between. The CDR3 runs 14 residues. The DNA for the CDR3 is TGTGCCAGTAGTCCCGGACAGAAAGGAAACACCATATATTTT. Translating it yields CASSPGQKGNTIYF.

On this clonotype itself: A read error may explain this, as a much larger clone is one base away. This chain links TRBV5-1 with TRBJ2-7; D is unclear. CDR3 length: 12 residues. The germline V gene encodes CDR1 SGHRS and CDR2 YFSETQ. The DNA of the CDR3 is TGCGCCAGCAGCTTGGATGGCAACGAGCAGCACTTC. As protein: CASSLDGNEQHF.

V gene TRBV5-1 combines with J gene TRBJ1-4; weak D call: TRBD1 (6 bases). Trimming pared 6 bases from V and 0 bases from J, leaving 21 bases between. Per germline, CDR1 SGHRS and CDR2 YFSETQ. The CDR3 runs 18 residues. CDR3: CASIGGAQFPATNEKLFF. The CDR3 DNA reads TGCGCCAGCATTGGGGGGGCACAGTTCCCTGCAACTAATGAAAAACTGTTTTTT.

As for this clonotype: This clone may be a read error of a much larger clone one base away. This sequence joins TRBV2 and TRBJ1-2; D is unresolved. The CDR3 is 15 amino acids. CDR1 and CDR2 (germline): SNHLY, FYNNEI. V was clipped by 7 bases and J by 0 bases, with 15 bases between them. In nucleotides, the CDR3 is TGTGCCAGCAAATCAGAAAGGCGGACTAACTATGGCTACACCTTC. Residues: CASKSERRTNYGYTF. The full variable domain, in which reference TRBV2 and TRBJ1-2 provide the parts outside the CDR3, is EPEVTQTPSHQVTQMGQEVILRCVPISNHLYFYWYRQILGQKVEFLVSFYNNEISEKSEIFDDQFSVERPDGSNFTLKIRSTKLEDSAMYFCASKSERRTNYGYTFGSGTRLTVV.

This clonotype was seen a few times. J is TRBJ2-7 and V is TRBV10-3; D may match TRBD1 or TRBD2 (5 bases each). Looked up from germline, CDR1 is ENHRY and CDR2 is SYGVKD. CDR3 size: 14 residues. V was cut by 10 bases and J by 4 bases, with 20 bases left in between. CDR3 loop: CASGLYGTVYEQYF. CDR3 nucleotide sequence: TGTGCCAGCGGACTGTATGGGACGGTTTACGAGCAGTACTTC.

This chain links TRBV2 with TRBJ2-3; D not certain. V was trimmed by 1 base and J by 3 bases, leaving 8 bases between them. Germline values: CDR1 SNHLY, CDR2 FYNNEI. This CDR3 contains 14 residues. The CDR3 region is CASSEGTGTDTQYF. DNA for the CDR3: TGTGCCAGCAGTGAAGGTACGGGTACAGATACGCAGTATTTT.

In this sample, this clonotype turned up once. Lacking the conserved final phenylalanine or tryptophan, this CDR3 likely reflects a read error. The gene calls are TRBV6-1 and TRBJ1-6, with a tentative D call TRBD1 (5 bases). Germline lookup yields CDR1 MNHNS and CDR2 SASEGT. CDR3 length: 12 amino acids. V shed 6 bases and J shed 14 bases, with 14 bases lying between them. The CDR3 protein is CASRLLRESLHL. Here the CDR3 DNA reads TGTGCCAGCAGGCTTCTCAGGGAATCCCTCCACCTT.

This clonotype has at least ten counts. The gene calls are TRBV24-1 and TRBJ2-2; D ambiguous. The V gene lost 9 bases and the J gene lost 4 bases, with 14 bases spanning the gap. Germline V gene lookup returns CDR1 KGHDR and CDR2 SFDVKD. This CDR3 contains 14 residues. CDR3 amino acids: CATGGVASTGELFF. The CDR3 region has the DNA TGTGCCACCGGCGGAGTGGCTAGCACCGGGGAGCTGTTTTTT.

This clonotype was seen more than once but under ten times. The genes are TRBV19 and TRBJ1-1; TRBD1 might be the D (6 bases). Trimming left V 3 bases short and J 3 bases short, with 14 bases between. Per germline, CDR1 LNHDA and CDR2 SQIVND (reference sequence). This CDR3 is 15 amino acids long. In nucleotides, the CDR3 is TGTGCCAGTAGTATTCGCGGGGGCTCCTACACTGAAGCTTTCTTT. This gives the protein CASSIRGGSYTEAFF.

The V and J genes are TRBV2 and TRBJ1-1, with 9 bases that match TRBD1. The germline CDR1 and CDR2 sequences are SNHLY and FYNNEI. This CDR3 spans 17 amino acids. The junction had 15 bases not matched to a gene; V was cut back by 6 bases and J by 4 bases. The CDR3 region has the DNA TGTGCCAGCAGCTCGGGACAGGGACCCCCTTATCTCACTGAAGCTTTCTTT. The encoded protein is CASSSGQGPPYLTEAFF.

The chain combines TRBV29-1 with TRBJ1-6; D uncertain. The CDR3 totals 13 residues. Germline CDR1 SQVTM, CDR2 ANQGSEA. The CDR3 reads CSARWSAGSPLHF. CDR3 sequence (DNA): TGCAGTGCTAGATGGTCGGCAGGTTCGCCCCTCCACTTT.

This clonotype showed up many times. J is TRBJ2-7 and V is TRBV20-1, with TRBD1 as a possible D gene (6 bases). V was shortened by 3 bases and J by 5 bases, with 17 bases between the two germline ends. In germline, CDR1 is DFQATT, CDR2 SNEGSKA (reference sequence). This CDR3 is built from 14 residues. Written as DNA, the CDR3 is TGCAGTGCTAGGGGACGGTTGGGGGCCGACGAGCAGTACTTC. Its translation is CSARGRLGADEQYF.

This clonotype came up many times. The CDR3: CASSYASGRAYEQYF. CDR3 bases: TGTGCCAGCAGTTATGCTAGCGGGAGGGCGTACGAGCAGTACTTC. The chain carries TRBV12-3 or TRBV12-4 and TRBJ2-7, with 12 bases that match TRBD2. V was clipped by 4 bases and J by 4 bases; unmatched bases: 5. This CDR3 contains 15 residues.

In its sample, this clonotype was seen many times. This chain joins TRBV4-2 and TRBJ1-2; D may be TRBD1 (6 bases). The CDR3 consists of 14 residues. V lost 8 bases to trimming and J lost 6 bases, with 19 bases between them. Germline V CDR1 and CDR2: LGHNA, YNFKEQ. CDR3 residues: CASGTGLLRDGYTF. The CDR3 DNA is TGTGCCAGCGGAACAGGGCTTCTGAGGGATGGCTACACCTTC.

The table lists this clonotype with many counts. The chain joins TRBV29-1 to TRBJ2-1; 11 bases fit TRBD2. The CDR3 runs to 14 residues. Germline assignment: CDR1 SQVTM and CDR2 ANQGSEA. The junction had 8 bases not matched to a gene; V was cut back by 7 bases and J by 6 bases. Here the CDR3 DNA reads TGCAGCGCTGTGACTAGCGGGGTTGGCAATGAGCAGTTCTTC. It codes for CSAVTSGVGNEQFF.

This clonotype was detected ten times or more. CDR3: CASIPNYNSPLHF. The CDR3 DNA follows: TGTGCCAGTATCCCGAACTATAATTCACCCCTCCACTTT. V gene TRBV19 combines with J gene TRBJ1-6; D is unclear. The CDR3 extends over 13 amino acids. Between the trimmed V and J ends, which lost 7 bases and 3 bases, there was a span of 7 bases. Per the germline V gene, CDR1 is LNHDA and CDR2 is SQIVND (reference sequence).